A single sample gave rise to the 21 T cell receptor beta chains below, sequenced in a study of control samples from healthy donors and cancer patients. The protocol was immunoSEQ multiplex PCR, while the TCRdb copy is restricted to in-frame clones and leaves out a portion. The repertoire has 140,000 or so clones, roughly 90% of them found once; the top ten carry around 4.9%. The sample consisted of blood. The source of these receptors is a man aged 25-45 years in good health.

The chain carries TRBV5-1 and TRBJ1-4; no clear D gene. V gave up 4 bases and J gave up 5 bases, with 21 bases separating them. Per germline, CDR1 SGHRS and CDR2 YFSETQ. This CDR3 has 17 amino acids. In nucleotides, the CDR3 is TGCGCCAGCAGCCTAAGATCCTTGGGCTTCCAAAATGAAAAACTGTTTTTT. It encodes CASSLRSLGFQNEKLFF.

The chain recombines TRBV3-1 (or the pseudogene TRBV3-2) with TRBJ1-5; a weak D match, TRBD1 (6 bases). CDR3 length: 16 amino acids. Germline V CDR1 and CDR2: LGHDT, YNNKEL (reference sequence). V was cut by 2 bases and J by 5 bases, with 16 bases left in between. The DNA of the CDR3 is TGTGCCAGCAGCCAACTCGGACAGTGGACGGATCAGCCCCAGCATTTT. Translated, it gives CASSQLGQWTDQPQHF.

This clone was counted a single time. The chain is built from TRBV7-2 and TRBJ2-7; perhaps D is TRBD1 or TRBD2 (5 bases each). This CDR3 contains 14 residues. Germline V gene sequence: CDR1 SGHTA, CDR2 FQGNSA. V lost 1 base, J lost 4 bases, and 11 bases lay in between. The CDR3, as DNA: TGTGCCAGCAGCTTAGTGTTTGGGACGTACGAGCAGTACTTC. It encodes CASSLVFGTYEQYF. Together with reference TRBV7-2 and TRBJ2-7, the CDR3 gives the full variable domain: GAGVSQSPSNKVTEKGKDVELRCDPISGHTALYWYRQSLGQGLEFLIYFQGNSAPDKSGLPSDRFSAERTGGSVSTLTIQRTQQEDSAVYLCASSLVFGTYEQYFGPGTRLTVT.

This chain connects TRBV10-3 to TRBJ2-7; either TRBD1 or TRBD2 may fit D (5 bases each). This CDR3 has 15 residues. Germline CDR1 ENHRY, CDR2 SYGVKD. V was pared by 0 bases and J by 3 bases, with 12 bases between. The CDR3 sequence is CAISESRGVLYEQYF. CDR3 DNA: TGTGCCATCAGTGAGTCGAGAGGGGTGCTCTACGAGCAGTACTTC.

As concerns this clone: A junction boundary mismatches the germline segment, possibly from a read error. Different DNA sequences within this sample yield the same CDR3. In DNA, the CDR3 is TGCGCCAGCAGCTTGCGGCGGGAGGTCCCCGGGGAGCTGTTTTTT. Amino acids: CASSLRREVPGELFF. The gene calls are TRBV11-2 and TRBJ2-2, with 8 nucleotides matching TRBD2. Germline assignment: CDR1 SGHAT and CDR2 FQNNGV. The CDR3 spans 15 residues.

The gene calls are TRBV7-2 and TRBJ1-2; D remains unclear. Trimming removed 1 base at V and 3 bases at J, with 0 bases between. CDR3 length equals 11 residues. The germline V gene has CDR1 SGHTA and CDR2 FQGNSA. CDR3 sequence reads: CASSLDYGYTF. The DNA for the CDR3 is TGTGCCAGCAGCTTAGACTATGGCTACACCTTC. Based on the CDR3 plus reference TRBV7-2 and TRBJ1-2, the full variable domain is GAGVSQSPSNKVTEKGKDVELRCDPISGHTALYWYRQSLGQGLEFLIYFQGNSAPDKSGLPSDRFSAERTGGSVSTLTIQRTQQEDSAVYLCASSLDYGYTFGSGTRLTVV.

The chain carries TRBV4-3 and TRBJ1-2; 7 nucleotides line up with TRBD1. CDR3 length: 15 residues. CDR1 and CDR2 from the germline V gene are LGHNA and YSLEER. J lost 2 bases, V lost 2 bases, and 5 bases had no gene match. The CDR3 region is CASSQTGTANYGYTF. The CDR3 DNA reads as TGCGCCAGCAGCCAAACCGGGACAGCAAACTATGGCTACACCTTC.

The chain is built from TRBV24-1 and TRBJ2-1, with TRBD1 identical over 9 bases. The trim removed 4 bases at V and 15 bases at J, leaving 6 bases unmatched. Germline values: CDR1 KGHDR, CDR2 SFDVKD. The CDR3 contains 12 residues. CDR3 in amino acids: CATSDPGTGLFF. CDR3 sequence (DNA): TGTGCCACCAGTGACCCCGGGACAGGGTTGTTCTTC.

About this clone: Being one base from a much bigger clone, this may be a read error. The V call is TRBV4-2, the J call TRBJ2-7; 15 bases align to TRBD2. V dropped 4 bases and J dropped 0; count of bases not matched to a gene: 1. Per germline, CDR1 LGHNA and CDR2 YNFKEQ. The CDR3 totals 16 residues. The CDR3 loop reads CASSRTSGGASYEQYF. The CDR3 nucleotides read TGTGCCAGCAGCCGGACTAGCGGGGGGGCCTCCTACGAGCAGTACTTC.

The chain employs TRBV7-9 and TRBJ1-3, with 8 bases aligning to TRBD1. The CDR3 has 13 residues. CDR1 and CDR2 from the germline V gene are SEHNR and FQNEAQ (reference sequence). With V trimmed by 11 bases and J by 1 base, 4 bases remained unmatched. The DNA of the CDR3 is TGTGCCTACAGGGGGAATTCTGGAAACACCATATATTTT. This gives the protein CAYRGNSGNTIYF.

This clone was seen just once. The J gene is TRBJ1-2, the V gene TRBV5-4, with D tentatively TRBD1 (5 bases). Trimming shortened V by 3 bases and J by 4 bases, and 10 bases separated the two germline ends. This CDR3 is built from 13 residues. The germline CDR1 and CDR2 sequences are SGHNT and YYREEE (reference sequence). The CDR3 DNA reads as TGTGCCAGCAGCTCCAGGGTGAGCTATGGCTACACCTTC. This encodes CASSSRVSYGYTF.

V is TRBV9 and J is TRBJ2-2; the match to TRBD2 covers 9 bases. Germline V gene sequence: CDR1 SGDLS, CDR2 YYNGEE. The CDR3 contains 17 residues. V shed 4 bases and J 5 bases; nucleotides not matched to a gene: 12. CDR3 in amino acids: CASSSRPGLASTGELFF. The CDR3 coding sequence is TGTGCCAGCAGCTCCCGACCGGGACTAGCTTCTACCGGGGAGCTGTTTTTT.

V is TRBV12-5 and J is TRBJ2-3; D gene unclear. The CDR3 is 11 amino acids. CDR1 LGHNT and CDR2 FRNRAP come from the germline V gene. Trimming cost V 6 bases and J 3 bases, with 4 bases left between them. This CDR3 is CASGFTDTQYF. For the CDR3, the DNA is TGTGCTAGTGGGTTTACAGATACGCAGTATTTT.

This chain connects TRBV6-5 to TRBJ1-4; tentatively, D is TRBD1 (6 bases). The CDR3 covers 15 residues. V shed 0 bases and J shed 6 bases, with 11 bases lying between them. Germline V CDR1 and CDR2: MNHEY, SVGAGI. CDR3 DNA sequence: TGTGCCAGCAGTTACTCGAACAGGGCCTATGAAAAACTGTTTTTT. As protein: CASSYSNRAYEKLFF.

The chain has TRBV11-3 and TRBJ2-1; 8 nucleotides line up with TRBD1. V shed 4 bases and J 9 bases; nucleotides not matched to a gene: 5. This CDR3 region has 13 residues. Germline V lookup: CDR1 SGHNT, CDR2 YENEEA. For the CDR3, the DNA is TGTGCCAGCAGCTCGACAGGGGTGGGTGAGCAGTTCTTC. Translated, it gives CASSSTGVGEQFF.

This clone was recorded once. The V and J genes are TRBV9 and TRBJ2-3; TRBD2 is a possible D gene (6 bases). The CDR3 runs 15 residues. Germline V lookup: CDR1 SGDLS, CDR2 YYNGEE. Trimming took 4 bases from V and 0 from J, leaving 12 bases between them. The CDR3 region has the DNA TGTGCCAGCAGCCTGGACGGGACTAGCACAGATACGCAGTATTTT. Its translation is CASSLDGTSTDTQYF.

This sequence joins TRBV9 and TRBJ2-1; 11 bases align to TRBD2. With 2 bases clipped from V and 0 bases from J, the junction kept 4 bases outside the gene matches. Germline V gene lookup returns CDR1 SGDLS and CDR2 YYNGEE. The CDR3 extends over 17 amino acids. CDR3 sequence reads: CASSVGLAGSSYNEQFF. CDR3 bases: TGTGCCAGCAGCGTCGGACTAGCGGGCAGCTCCTACAATGAGCAGTTCTTC. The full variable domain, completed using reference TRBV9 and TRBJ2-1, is DSGVTQTPKHLITATGQRVTLRCSPRSGDLSVYWYQQSLDQGLQFLIQYYNGEERAKGNILERFSAQQFPDLHSELNLSSLELGDSALYFCASSVGLAGSSYNEQFFGPGTRLTVL.

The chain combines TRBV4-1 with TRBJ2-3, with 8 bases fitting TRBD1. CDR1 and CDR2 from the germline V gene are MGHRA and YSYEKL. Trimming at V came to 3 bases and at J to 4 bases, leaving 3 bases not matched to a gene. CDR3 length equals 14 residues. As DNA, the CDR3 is TGCGCCAGCAGCCACCGACAGGGGTCAGATACGCAGTATTTT. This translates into CASSHRQGSDTQYF.

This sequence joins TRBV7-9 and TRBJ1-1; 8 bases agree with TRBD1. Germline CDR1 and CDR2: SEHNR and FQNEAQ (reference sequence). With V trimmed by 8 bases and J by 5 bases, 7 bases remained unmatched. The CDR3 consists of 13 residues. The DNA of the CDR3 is TGTGCCAGCGGACCGGACAGGGCTACTGAAGCTTTCTTT. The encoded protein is CASGPDRATEAFF.

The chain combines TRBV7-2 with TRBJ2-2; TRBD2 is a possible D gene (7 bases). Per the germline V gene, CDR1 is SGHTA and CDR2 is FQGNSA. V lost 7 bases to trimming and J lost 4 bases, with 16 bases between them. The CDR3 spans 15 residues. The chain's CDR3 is CASTRGGGGTGELFF. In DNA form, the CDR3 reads TGTGCCAGCACCAGAGGGGGGGGAGGCACCGGGGAGCTGTTTTTT.

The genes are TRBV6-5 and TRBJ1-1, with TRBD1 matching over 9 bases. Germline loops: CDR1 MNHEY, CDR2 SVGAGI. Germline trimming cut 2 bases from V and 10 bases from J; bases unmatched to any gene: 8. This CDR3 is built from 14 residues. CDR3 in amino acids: CASSYGGQGRGAFF. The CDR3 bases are TGTGCCAGCAGTTACGGGGGACAGGGAAGGGGAGCTTTCTTT.